One sample yielded the 8 T cell receptor beta chains listed below, sequenced in a study of PD-L1 blockade in urothelial cancer. The protocol was immunoSEQ multiplex PCR, while the TCRdb copy is restricted to in-frame clones and leaves out a portion. This table holds roughly 63,000 clones, 81% found once. The time point here: pretreatment peripheral blood. The sample in question was PBMCs, obtained around atezolizumab (anti-PD-L1) treatment. These receptors came from a man in his 70s with urothelial cancer.

This chain links TRBV19 with TRBJ1-1, with a tentative D call TRBD1 (6 bases). Per germline, CDR1 LNHDA and CDR2 SQIVND (reference sequence). CDR3 size: 15 residues. Deletions cut 10 bases from V and 0 bases from J, with 18 bases between. CDR3 nucleotides: TGTGCCACCACTAGACGCCAGGGGTTGAACACTGAAGCTTTCTTT. This encodes CATTRRQGLNTEAFF.

This clone appeared a single time. CDR3 residues: CASSIQGIAGNTIYF. CDR3 in DNA: TGTGCCAGCAGCATACAGGGGATAGCTGGAAACACCATATATTTT. The chain carries TRBV5-4 and TRBJ1-3; 7 nucleotides line up with TRBD1. The CDR3 is 15 amino acids. From germline, CDR1 is SGHNT and CDR2 YYREEE (reference sequence). V was pared by 4 bases and J by 2 bases, with 6 bases of the junction left unmatched.

This chain joins TRBV19 and TRBJ2-1; D might be TRBD1 (5 bases). CDR1 and CDR2 from the germline V gene are LNHDA and SQIVND (reference sequence). The CDR3 is made up of 13 amino acids. V lost 0 bases and J lost 12, with 12 bases in between. The CDR3 nucleotides read TGTGCCAGTAGTATAGACAGGGCTCGGGTGCAGTTCTTC. Translation: CASSIDRARVQFF.

This chain connects TRBV19 to TRBJ1-5; D may be TRBD1 (6 bases). This CDR3 region has 16 residues. Trimming left V 3 bases short and J 5 bases short, with 17 bases between. Germline CDR1 and CDR2: LNHDA and SQIVND (reference sequence). As DNA, the CDR3 is TGTGCCAGTAGTATTGGGTGGGACACCCTTTATCAGCCCCAGCATTTT. Protein: CASSIGWDTLYQPQHF.

The chain combines TRBV7-3 with TRBJ2-5; a possible D gene is TRBD2 (5 bases). Trimming pared 5 bases from V and 5 bases from J, leaving 18 bases between. Germline V lookup: CDR1 SGHTA, CDR2 FQGTGA. The CDR3 covers 15 residues. The CDR3 region is CASSPSGNTGETQYF. The CDR3 coding sequence is TGTGCCAGCAGCCCCTCCGGGAACACCGGGGAGACCCAGTACTTC.

The rearrangement links TRBV5-1 to TRBJ1-2, with D uncertain. The CDR3 sequence is 15 residues long. Trimming took off 0 bases at V and 5 bases at J, with 14 bases between the two ends. Germline CDR1 is SGHRS and CDR2 is YFSETQ. The chain's CDR3 is CASSLALGATYGYTF. For the CDR3, the DNA is TGCGCCAGCAGCTTGGCCTTGGGCGCTACTTATGGCTACACCTTC.

V gene TRBV15 combines with J gene TRBJ1-1; D ambiguous. V lost 0 bases to trimming and J lost 8 bases, with 10 bases between them. The germline CDR1 and CDR2 sequences are LNHNV and YYDKDF (reference sequence). CDR3 size: 13 residues. The CDR3 bases are TGTGCCACCAGCAGAGATTTTCTAATGGAAGCTTTCTTT. Amino acids: CATSRDFLMEAFF.

The chain has TRBV10-3 and TRBJ1-1; 7 nucleotides match TRBD1. Looked up from germline, CDR1 is ENHRY and CDR2 is SYGVKD. Trimming at V came to 6 bases and at J to 0 bases, leaving 7 bases not matched to a gene. This CDR3 spans 15 amino acids. The CDR3 sequence is CAIRKDRSMNTEAFF. The CDR3 DNA is TGTGCCATCAGAAAGGACAGGAGCATGAACACTGAAGCTTTCTTT.